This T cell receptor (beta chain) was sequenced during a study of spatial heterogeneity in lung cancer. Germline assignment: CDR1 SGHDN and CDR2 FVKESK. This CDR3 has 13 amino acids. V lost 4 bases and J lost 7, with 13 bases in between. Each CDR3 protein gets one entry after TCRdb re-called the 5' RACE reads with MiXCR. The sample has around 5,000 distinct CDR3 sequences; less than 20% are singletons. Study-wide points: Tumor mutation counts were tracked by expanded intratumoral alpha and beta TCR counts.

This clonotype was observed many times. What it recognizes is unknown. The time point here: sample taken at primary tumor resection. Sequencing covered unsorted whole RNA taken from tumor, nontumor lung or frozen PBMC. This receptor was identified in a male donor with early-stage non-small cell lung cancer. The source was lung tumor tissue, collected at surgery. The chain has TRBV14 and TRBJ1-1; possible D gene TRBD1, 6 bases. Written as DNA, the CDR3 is TGTGCCAGCAGCCCTCCGGGGGGGCTTGAAGCTTTCTTT. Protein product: CASSPPGGLEAFF. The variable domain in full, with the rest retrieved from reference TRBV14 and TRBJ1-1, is EAGVTQFPSHSVIEKGQTVTLRCDPISGHDNLYWYRRVMGKEIKFLLHFVKESKQDESGMPNNRFLAERTGGTYSTLKVQPAELEDSGVYFCASSPPGGLEAFFGQGTRLTVV.